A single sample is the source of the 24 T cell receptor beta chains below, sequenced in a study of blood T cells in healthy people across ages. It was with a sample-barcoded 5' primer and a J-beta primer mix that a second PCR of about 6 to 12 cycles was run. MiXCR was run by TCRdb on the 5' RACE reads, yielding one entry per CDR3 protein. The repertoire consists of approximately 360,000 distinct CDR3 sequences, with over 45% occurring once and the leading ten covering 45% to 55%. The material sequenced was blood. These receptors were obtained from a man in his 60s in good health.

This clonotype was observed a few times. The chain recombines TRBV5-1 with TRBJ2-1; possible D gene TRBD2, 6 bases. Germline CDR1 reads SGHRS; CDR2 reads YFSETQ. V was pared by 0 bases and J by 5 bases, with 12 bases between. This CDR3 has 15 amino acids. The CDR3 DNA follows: TGCGCCAGCAGCTTGGGAGTAGCGGAGCACAATGAGCAGTTCTTC. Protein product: CASSLGVAEHNEQFF.

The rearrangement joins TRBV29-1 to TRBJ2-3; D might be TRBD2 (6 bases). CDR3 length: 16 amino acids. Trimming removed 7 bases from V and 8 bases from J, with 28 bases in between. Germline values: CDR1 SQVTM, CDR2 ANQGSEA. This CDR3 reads CSAKPTLATKRGTQYF. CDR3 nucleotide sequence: TGCAGCGCCAAACCCACCCTAGCGACCAAAAGAGGTACGCAGTATTTT.

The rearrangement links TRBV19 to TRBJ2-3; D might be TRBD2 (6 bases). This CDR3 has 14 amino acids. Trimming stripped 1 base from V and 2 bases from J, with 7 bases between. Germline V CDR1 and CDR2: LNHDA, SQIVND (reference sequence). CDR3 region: CASSIGGTTDTQYF. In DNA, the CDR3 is TGTGCCAGTAGTATAGGCGGGACCACAGATACGCAGTATTTT. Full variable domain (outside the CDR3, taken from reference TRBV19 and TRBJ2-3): DGGITQSPKYLFRKEGQNVTLSCEQNLNHDAMYWYRQDPGQGLRLIYYSQIVNDFQKGDIAEGYSVSREKKESFPLTVTSAQKNPTAFYLCASSIGGTTDTQYFGPGTRLTVL.

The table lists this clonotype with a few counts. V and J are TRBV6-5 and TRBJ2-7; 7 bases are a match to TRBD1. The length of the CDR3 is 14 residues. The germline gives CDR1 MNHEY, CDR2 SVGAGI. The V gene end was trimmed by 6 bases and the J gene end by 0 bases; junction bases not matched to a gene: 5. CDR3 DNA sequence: TGTGCCAGCAGGGGGACAGCGTTCTCCTACGAGCAGTACTTC. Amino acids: CASRGTAFSYEQYF.

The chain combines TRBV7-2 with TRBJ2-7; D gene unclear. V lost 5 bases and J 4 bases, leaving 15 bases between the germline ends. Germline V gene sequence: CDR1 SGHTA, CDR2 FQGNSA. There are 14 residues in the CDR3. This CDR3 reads CASSLNLAIYEQYF. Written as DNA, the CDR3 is TGTGCCAGCAGCCTAAACTTGGCTATTTACGAGCAGTACTTC.

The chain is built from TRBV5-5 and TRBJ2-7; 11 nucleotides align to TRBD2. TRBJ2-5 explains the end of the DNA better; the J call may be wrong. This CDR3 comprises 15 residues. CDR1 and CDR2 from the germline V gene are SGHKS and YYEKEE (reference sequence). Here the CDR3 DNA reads TGTGCCAGCAGCCCGCCTAGCGGGAGGACAGGGACCCAGTACTTC. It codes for CASSPPSGRTGTQYF.

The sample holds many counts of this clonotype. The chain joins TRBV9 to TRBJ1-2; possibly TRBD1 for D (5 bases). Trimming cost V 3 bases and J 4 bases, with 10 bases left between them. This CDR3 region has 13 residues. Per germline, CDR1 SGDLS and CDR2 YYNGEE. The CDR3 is CASSAGGIYGYTF. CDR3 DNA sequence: TGTGCCAGCAGCGCTGGGGGGATCTATGGCTACACCTTC.

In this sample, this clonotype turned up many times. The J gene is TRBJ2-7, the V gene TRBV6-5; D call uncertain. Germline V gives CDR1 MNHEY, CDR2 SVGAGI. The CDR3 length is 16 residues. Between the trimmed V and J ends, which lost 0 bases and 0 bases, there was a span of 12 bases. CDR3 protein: CASSYSDAGGSYEQYF. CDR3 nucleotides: TGTGCCAGCAGTTACTCCGACGCCGGCGGCTCCTACGAGCAGTACTTC.

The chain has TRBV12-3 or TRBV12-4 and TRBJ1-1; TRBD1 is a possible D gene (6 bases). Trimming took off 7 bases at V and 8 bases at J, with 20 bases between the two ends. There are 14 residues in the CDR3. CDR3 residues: CASNRGAPHSEAFF. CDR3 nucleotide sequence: TGTGCCAGCAATAGGGGGGCCCCGCACTCGGAAGCTTTCTTT.

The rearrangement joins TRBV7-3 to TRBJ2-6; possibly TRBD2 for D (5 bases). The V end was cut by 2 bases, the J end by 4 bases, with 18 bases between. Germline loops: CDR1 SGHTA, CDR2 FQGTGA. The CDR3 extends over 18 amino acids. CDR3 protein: CASSLRSGPGLGANVLTF. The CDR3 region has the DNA TGTGCCAGCAGCTTACGGAGTGGGCCGGGGTTAGGGGCCAACGTCCTGACTTTC.

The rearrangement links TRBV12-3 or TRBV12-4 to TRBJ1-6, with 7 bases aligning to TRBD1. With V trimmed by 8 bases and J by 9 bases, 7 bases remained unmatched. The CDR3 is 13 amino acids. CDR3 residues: CASARQGGSPLHF. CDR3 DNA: TGTGCCAGCGCAAGACAGGGAGGTTCACCCCTCCACTTT.

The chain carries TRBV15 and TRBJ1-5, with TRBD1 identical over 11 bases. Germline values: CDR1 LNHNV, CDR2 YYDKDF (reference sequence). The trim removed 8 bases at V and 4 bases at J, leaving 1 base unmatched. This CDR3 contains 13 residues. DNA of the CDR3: TGTGCCACCGGGGACAGGGGGAATCAGCCCCAGCATTTT. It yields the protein CATGDRGNQPQHF.

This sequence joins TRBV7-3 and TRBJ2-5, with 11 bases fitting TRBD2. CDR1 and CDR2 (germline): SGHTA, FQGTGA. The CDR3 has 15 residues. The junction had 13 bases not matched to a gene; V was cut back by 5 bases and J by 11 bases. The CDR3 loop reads CASSPVAGGRNEQYF. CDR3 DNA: TGTGCCAGCAGCCCGGTAGCGGGAGGGAGGAATGAGCAGTACTTC.

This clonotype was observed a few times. Here the CDR3 DNA reads TGCAGCGCATTGGCGGGAGGATTCGGAGATACGCAGTATTTT. This sequence encodes CSALAGGFGDTQYF. The V and J genes are TRBV20-1 and TRBJ2-3; 8 bases line up with TRBD2. CDR1 is DFQATT, CDR2 SNEGSKA, per germline (reference sequence). The CDR3 totals 14 residues.

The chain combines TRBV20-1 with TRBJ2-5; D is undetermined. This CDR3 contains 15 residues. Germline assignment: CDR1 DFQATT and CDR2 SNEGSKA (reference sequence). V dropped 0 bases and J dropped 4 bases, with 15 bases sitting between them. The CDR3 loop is CSARDNRVSLETQYF. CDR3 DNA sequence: TGCAGTGCTAGAGATAACCGGGTCAGTTTAGAGACCCAGTACTTC.

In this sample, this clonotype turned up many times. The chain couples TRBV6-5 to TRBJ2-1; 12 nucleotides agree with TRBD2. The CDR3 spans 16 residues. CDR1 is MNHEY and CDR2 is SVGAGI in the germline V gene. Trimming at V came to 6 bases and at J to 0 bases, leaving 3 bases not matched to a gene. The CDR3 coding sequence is TGTGCCAGCAGGACACTAGCGGGAGGCTCCTACAATGAGCAGTTCTTC. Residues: CASRTLAGGSYNEQFF.

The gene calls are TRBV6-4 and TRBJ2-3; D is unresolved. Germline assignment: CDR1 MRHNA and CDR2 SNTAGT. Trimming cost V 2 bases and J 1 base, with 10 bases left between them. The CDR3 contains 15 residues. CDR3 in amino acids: CASSDRSKGTDTQYF. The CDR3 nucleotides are TGTGCCAGCAGTGACCGGTCGAAGGGCACAGATACGCAGTATTTT.

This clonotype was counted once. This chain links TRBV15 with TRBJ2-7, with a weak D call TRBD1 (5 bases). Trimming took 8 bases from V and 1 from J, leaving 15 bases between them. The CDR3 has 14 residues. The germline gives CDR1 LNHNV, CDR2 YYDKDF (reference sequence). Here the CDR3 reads CATRSQGRSYEQYF. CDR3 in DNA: TGTGCCACCCGTAGTCAGGGCCGATCCTACGAGCAGTACTTC.

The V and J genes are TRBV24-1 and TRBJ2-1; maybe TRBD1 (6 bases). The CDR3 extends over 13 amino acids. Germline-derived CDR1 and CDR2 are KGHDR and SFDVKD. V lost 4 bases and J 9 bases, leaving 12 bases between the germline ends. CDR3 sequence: CATSDQDSAEQFF. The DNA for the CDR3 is TGTGCCACCAGTGACCAGGACAGTGCTGAGCAGTTCTTC.

The CDR3 nucleotides read TGTGCCTGGCGGGGACAGGGGATGGAGACCCAGTACTTC. It yields the protein CAWRGQGMETQYF. V usage is TRBV30 and J usage is TRBJ2-5, with TRBD1 identical over 10 bases. This CDR3 spans 13 amino acids. Germline V gives CDR1 GTSNPN, CDR2 SVGIG (reference sequence). V was pared by 5 bases and J by 5 bases, with 5 bases of the junction left unmatched.

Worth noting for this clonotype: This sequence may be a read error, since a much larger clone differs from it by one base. CDR3 DNA sequence: TGTGCCAGCAGCCAAGATCGATCTAGCGGACTCTCTGGGGCCGACGTCCTGACTTTC. Amino acid sequence: CASSQDRSSGLSGADVLTF. The V gene is TRBV3-1, the J gene TRBJ2-6, with 7 bases fitting TRBD2. This CDR3 has 19 residues. Germline CDR1 reads LGHDT; CDR2 reads YNNKEL (reference sequence).

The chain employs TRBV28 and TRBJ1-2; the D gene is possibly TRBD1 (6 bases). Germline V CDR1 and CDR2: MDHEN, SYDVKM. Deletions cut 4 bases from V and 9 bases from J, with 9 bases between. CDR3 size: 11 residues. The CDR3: CASSSTGRYTF. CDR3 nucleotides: TGTGCCAGCAGTTCGACAGGCCGCTACACCTTC.

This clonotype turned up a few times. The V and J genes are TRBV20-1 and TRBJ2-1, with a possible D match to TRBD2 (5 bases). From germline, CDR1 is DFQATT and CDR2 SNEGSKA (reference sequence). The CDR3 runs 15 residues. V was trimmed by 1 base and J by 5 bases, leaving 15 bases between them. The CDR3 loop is CSARAPGKSDNEQFF. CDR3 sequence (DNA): TGCAGTGCTAGAGCTCCGGGGAAGTCCGACAATGAGCAGTTCTTC.

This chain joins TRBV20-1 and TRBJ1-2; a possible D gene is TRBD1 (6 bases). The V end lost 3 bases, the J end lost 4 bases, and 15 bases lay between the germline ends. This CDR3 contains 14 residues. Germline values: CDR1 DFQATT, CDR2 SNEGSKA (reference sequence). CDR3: CSARGDRLSYGYTF. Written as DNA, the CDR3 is TGCAGTGCTAGGGGTGACAGGTTGAGCTATGGCTACACCTTC.